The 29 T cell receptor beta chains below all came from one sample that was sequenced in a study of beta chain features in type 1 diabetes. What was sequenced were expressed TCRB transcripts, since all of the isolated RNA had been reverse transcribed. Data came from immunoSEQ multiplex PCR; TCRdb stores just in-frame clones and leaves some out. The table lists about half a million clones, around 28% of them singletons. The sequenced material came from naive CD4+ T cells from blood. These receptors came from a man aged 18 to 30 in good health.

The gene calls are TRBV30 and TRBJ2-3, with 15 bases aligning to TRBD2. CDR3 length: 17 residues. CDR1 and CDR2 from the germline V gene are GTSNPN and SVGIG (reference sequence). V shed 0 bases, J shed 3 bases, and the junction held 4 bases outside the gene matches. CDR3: CAWSVLGLAGGTDTQYF. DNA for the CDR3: TGTGCCTGGAGTGTACTGGGACTAGCGGGAGGAACAGATACGCAGTATTTT. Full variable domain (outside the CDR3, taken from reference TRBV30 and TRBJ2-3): SQTIHQWPATLVQPVGSPLSLECTVEGTSNPNLYWYRQAAGRGLQLLFYSVGIGQISSEVPQNLSASRPQDRQFILSSKKLLLSDSGFYLCAWSVLGLAGGTDTQYFGPGTRLTVL.

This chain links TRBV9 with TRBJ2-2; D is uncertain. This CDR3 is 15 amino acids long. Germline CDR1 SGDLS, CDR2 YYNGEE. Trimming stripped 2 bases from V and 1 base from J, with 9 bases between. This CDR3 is CASSVFGVNTGELFF. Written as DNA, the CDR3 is TGTGCCAGCAGCGTCTTTGGGGTGAACACCGGGGAGCTGTTTTTT.

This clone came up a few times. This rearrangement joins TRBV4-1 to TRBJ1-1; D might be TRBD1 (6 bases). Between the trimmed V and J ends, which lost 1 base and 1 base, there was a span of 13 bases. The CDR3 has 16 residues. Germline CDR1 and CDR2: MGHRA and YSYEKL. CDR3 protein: CASSQGPGATNTEAFF. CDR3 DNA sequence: TGCGCCAGCAGCCAAGGTCCGGGGGCGACGAACACTGAAGCTTTCTTT.

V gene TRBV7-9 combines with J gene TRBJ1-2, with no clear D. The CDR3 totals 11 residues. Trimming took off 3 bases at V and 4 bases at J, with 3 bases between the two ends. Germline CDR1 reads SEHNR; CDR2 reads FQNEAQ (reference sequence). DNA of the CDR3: TGTGCCAGCAGCTTTGGCTATGGCTACACCTTC. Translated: CASSFGYGYTF.

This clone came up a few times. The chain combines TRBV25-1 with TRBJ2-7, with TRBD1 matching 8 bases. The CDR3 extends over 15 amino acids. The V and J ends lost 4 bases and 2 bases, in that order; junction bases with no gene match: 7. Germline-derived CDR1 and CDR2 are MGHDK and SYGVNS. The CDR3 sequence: CASSGLGQGTYEQYF. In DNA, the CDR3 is TGTGCCAGCAGTGGGCTCGGACAGGGTACCTACGAGCAGTACTTC.

The CDR3 DNA reads TGTGCCTGGAGCCGCTACAGGGGGAATCAGCCCCAGCATTTT. The encoded protein is CAWSRYRGNQPQHF. The chain uses TRBV30 and TRBJ1-5, with 8 bases aligning to TRBD1. In germline, CDR1 is GTSNPN, CDR2 SVGIG (reference sequence). The CDR3 is made up of 14 amino acids. Trimming took 3 bases from V and 4 from J; bases not matched to a gene: 5.

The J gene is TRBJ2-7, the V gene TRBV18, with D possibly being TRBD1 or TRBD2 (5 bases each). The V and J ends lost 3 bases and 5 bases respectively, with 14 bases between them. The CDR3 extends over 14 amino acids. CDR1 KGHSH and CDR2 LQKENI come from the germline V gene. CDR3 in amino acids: CASSPGTGWDEQYF. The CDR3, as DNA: TGTGCCAGCTCACCCGGGACCGGGTGGGACGAGCAGTACTTC.

The CDR3 DNA is TGTGCCAGCAGCCGAGGACTAGCTAGAGGACATGAGCAGTTCTTC. It is translated as CASSRGLARGHEQFF. The chain links TRBV6-6 to TRBJ2-1; 8 bases are shared with TRBD2. The V gene's germline CDR1 is MNHNY and CDR2 SVGAGI (reference sequence). V was pared by 6 bases and J by 8 bases, with 12 bases of the junction left unmatched. CDR3 length: 15 residues.

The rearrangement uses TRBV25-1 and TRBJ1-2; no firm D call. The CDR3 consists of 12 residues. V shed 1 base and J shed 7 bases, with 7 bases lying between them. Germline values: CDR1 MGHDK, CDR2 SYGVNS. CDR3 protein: CASSESKVGYTF. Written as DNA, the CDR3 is TGTGCCAGCAGTGAATCTAAGGTTGGCTACACCTTC.

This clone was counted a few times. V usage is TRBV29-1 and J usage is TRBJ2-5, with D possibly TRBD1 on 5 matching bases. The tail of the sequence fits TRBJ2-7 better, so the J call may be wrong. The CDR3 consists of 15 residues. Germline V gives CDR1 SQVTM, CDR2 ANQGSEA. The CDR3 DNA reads TGCAGCGTTGAAGATCAGGGATCGAGCTCCTACGAGCAGTACTTC. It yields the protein CSVEDQGSSSYEQYF.

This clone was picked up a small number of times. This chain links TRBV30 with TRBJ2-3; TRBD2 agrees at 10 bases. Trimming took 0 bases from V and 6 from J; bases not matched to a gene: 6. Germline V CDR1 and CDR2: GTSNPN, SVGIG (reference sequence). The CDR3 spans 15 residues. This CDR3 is CAWSVASGSWDTQYF. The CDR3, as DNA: TGTGCCTGGAGTGTCGCTAGCGGGAGTTGGGATACGCAGTATTTT.

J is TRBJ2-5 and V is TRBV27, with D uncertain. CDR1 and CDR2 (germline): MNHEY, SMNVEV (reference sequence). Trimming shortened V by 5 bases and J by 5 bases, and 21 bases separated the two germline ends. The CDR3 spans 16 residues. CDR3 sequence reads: CASSPFGFLLMETQYF. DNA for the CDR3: TGTGCCAGCAGTCCTTTCGGGTTTTTGCTTATGGAGACCCAGTACTTC.

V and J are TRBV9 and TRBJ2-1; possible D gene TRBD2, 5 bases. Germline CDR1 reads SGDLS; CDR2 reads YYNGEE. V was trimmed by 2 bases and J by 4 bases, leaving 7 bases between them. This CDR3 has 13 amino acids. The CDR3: CASSVQRYNEQFF. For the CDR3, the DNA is TGTGCCAGCAGCGTCCAGCGGTACAATGAGCAGTTCTTC.

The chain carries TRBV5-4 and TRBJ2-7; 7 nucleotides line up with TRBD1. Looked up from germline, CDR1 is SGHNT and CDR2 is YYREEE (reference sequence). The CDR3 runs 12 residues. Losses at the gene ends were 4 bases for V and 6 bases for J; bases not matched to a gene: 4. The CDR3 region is CASSTAGGEQYF. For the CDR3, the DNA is TGTGCCAGCAGCACGGCAGGGGGCGAGCAGTACTTC.

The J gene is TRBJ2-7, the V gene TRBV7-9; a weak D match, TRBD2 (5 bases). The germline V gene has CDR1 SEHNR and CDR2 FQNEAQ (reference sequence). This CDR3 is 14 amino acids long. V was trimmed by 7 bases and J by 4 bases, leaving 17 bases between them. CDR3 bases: TGTGCCAGCAACGGATCTCGAAGCGGATACGAGCAGTACTTC. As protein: CASNGSRSGYEQYF.

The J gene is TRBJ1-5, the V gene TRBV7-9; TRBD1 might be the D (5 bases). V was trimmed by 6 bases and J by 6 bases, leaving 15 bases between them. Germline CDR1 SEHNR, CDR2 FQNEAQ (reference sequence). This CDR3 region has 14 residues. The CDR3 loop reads CASRQVVALQPQHF. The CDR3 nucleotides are TGTGCCAGCAGACAGGTTGTGGCACTTCAGCCCCAGCATTTT.

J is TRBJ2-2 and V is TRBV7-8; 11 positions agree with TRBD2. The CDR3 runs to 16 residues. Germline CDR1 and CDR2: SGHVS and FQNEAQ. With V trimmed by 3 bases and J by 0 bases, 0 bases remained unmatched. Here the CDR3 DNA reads TGTGCCAGCAGCTTGACTAGCGGGACGAACACCGGGGAGCTGTTTTTT. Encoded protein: CASSLTSGTNTGELFF.

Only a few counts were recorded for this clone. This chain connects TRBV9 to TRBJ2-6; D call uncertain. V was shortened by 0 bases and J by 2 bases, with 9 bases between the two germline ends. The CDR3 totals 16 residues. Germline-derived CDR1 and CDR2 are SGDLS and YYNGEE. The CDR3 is CASSVEGIPGANVLTF. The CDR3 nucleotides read TGTGCCAGCAGCGTAGAAGGCATCCCTGGGGCCAACGTCCTGACTTTC.

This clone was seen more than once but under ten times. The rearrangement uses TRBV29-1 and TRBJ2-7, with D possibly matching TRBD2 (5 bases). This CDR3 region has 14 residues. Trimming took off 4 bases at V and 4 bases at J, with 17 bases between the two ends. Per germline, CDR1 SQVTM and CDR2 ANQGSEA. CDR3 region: CSVVERANGYEQYF. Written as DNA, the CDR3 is TGCAGCGTTGTTGAGAGGGCCAATGGATACGAGCAGTACTTC.

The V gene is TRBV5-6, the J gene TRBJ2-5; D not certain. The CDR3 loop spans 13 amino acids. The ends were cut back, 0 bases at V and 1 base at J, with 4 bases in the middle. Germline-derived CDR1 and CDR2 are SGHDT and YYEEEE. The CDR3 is CASSLGVQETQYF. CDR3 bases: TGTGCCAGCAGCTTGGGGGTCCAAGAGACCCAGTACTTC.

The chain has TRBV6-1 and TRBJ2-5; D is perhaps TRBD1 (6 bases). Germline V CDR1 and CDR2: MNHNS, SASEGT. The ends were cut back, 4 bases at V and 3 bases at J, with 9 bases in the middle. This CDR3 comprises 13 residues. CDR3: CASSARDKETQYF. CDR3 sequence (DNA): TGTGCCAGCAGTGCCCGGGACAAAGAGACCCAGTACTTC.

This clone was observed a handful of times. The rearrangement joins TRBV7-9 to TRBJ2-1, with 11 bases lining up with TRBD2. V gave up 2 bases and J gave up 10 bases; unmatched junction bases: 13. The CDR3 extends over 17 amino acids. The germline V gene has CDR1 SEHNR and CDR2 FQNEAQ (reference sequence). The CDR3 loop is CASSLRFILAGVDEQFF. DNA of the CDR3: TGTGCCAGCAGCTTAAGGTTTATACTAGCGGGAGTTGACGAGCAGTTCTTC.

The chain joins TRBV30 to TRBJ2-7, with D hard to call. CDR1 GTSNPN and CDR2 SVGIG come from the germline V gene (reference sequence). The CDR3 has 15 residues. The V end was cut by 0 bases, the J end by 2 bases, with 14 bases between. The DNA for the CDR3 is TGTGCCTGGAGTGTACTAAGGGTTGGAGCCTACGAGCAGTACTTC. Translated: CAWSVLRVGAYEQYF. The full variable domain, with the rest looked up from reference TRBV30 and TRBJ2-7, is SQTIHQWPATLVQPVGSPLSLECTVEGTSNPNLYWYRQAAGRGLQLLFYSVGIGQISSEVPQNLSASRPQDRQFILSSKKLLLSDSGFYLCAWSVLRVGAYEQYFGPGTRLTVT.

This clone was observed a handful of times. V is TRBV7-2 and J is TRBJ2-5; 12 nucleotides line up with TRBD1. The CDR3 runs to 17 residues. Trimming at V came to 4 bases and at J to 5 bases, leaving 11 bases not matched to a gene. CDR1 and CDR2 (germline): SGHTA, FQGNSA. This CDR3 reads CASSSPPGTGGEETQYF. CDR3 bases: TGTGCCAGCAGCTCCCCCCCAGGGACAGGGGGCGAGGAGACCCAGTACTTC.

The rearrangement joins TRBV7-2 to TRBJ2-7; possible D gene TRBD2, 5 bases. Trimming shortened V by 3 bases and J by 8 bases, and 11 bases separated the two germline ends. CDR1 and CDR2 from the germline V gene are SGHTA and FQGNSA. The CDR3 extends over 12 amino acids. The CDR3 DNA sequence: TGTGCCAGCAGCTTCGGGCGGGTCCAGCAGTACTTC. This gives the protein CASSFGRVQQYF.

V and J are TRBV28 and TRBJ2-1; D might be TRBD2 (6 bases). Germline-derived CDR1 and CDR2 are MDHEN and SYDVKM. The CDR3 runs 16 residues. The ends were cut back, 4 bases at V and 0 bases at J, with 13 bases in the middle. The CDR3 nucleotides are TGTGCCAGCAGTTGGGCTAGCGTTAGCTCCTACAATGAGCAGTTCTTC. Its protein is CASSWASVSSYNEQFF.

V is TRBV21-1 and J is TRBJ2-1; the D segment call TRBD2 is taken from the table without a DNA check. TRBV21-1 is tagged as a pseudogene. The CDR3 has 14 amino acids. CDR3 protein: CASSSHQRGNEQFF. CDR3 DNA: TGTGCCAGCAGCAGTCACCAGCGAGGAAATGAGCAGTTCTTC.

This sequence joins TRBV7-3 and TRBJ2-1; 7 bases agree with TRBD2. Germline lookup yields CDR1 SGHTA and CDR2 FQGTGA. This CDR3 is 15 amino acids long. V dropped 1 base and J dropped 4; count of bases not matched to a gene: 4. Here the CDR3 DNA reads TGTGCCAGCAGCTTAAACAGCGGGGCATACAATGAGCAGTTCTTC. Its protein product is CASSLNSGAYNEQFF.

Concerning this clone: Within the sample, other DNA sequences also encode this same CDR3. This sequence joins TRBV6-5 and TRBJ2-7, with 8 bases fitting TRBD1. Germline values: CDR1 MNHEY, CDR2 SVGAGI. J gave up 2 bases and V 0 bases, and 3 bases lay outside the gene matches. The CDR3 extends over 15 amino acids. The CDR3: CASSYSGTGPYEQYF. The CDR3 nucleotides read TGTGCCAGCAGTTACTCGGGGACAGGCCCCTACGAGCAGTACTTC.